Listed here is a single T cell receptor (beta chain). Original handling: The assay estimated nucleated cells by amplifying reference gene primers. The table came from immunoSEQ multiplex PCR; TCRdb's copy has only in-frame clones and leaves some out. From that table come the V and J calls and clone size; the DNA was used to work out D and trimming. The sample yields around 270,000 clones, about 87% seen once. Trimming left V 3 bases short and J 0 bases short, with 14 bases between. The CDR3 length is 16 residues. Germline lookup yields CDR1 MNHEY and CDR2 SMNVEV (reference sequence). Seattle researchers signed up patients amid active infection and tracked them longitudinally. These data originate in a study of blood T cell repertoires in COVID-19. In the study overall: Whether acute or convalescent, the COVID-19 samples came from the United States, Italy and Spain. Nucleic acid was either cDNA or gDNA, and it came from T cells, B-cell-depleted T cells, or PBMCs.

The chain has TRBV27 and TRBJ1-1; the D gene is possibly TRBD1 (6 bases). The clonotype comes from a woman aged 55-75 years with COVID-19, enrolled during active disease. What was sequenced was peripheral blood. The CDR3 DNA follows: TGTGCCAGCAGTTTGGGGCAGGGGCGAATGAACACTGAAGCTTTCTTT. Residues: CASSLGQGRMNTEAFF.